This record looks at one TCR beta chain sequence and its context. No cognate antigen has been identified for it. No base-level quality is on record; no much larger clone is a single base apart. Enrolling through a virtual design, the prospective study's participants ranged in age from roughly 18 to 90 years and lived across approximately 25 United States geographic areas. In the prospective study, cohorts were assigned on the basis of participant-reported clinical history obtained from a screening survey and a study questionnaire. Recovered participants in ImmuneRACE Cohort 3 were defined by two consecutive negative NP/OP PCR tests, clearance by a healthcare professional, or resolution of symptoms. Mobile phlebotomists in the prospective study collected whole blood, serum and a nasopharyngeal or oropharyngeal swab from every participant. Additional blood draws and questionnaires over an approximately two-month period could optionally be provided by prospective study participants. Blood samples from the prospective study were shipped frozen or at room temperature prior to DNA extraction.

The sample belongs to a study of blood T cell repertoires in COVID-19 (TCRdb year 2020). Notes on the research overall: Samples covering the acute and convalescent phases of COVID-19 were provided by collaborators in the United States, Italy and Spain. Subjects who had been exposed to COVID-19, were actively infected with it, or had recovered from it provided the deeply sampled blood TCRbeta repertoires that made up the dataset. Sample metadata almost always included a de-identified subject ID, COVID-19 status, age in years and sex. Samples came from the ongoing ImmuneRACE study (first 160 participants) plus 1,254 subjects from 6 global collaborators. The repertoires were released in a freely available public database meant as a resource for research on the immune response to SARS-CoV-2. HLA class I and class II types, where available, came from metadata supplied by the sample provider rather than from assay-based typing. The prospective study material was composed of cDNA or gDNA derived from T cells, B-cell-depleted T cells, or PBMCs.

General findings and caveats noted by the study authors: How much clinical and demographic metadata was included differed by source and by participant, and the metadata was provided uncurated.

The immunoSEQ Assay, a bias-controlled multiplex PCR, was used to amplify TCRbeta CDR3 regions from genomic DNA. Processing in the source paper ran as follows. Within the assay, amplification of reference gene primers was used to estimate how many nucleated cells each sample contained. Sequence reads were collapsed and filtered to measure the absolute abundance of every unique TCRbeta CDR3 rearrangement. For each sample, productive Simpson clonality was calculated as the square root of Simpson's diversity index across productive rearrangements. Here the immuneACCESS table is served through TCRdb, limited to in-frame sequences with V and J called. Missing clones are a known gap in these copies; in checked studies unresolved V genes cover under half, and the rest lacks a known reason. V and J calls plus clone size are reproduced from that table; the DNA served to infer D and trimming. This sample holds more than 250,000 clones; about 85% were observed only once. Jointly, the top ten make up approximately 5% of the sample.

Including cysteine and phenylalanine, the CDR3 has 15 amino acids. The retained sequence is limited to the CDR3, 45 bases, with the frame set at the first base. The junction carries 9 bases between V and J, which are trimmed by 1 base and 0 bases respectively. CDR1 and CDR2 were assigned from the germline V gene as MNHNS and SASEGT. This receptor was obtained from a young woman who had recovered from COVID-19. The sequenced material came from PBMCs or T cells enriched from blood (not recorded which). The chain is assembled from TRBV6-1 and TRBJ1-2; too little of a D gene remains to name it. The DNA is TGTGCCAGCAGTGAAGGAAGGCGGGCTAACTATGGCTACACCTTC. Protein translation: CASSEGRRANYGYTF.